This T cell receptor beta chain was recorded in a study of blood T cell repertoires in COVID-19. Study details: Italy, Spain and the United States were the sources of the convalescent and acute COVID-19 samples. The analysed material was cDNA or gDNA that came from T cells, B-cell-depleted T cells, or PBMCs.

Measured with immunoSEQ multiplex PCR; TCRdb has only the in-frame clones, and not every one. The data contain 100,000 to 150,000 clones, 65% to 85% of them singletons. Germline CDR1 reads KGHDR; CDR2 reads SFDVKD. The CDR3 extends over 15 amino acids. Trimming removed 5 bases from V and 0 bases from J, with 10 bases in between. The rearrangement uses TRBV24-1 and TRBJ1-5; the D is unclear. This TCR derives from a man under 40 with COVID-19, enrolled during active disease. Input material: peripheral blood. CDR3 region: CATSGSGPSNQPQHF. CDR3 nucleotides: TGTGCCACCAGTGGGAGCGGCCCTAGCAATCAGCCCCAGCATTTT.